These T cell receptor beta chains were read from a single sample in a study of CD8 T cells in ankylosing spondylitis. TCRdb itself ran the 5' RACE reads through MiXCR, one entry per CDR3 protein. The data contain about 120,000 distinct CDR3 sequences, about an eighth of them seen just once; the ten biggest clones take up around 3%. The sequenced material came from blood, either unsorted or a sorted T cell fraction (not recorded which). The origin of the receptors is a female donor with ankylosing spondylitis or in good health (not recorded which). The CDR3 runs from the conserved cysteine through the conserved F or W. Fields, in order: V gene, CDR3 length, J gene, CDR3 protein.

V gene: TRBV29-1
CDR3 length: 13
J gene: TRBJ1-5
CDR3 protein: CSVRTSSNQPQHF

V gene: TRBV6-2/TRBV6-3
CDR3 length: 12
J gene: TRBJ2-7
CDR3 protein: CASRQARDEQYF

V gene: TRBV5-6
CDR3 length: 12
J gene: TRBJ2-3
CDR3 protein: CASTLGTDTQYF

V gene: TRBV7-3
CDR3 length: 13
J gene: TRBJ2-1
CDR3 protein: CASSHLRSNEQFF

V gene: TRBV5-6
CDR3 length: 16
J gene: TRBJ2-7
CDR3 protein: CASSSTDWRGGYEQYF

V gene: TRBV7-9
CDR3 length: 15
J gene: TRBJ2-7
CDR3 protein: CASSSEGQGAREQYF

V gene: TRBV11-1
CDR3 length: 13
J gene: TRBJ2-1
CDR3 protein: CASSLMTPAGQFF

V gene: TRBV7-3
CDR3 length: 13
J gene: TRBJ1-6
CDR3 protein: CASSQLSNSPLHF

V gene: TRBV10-3
CDR3 length: 18
J gene: TRBJ1-1
CDR3 protein: CAISEIPSIALGNTEAFF

V gene: TRBV5-1
CDR3 length: 15
J gene: TRBJ2-5
CDR3 protein: CASSLVAQFQETQYF

V gene: TRBV12-3/TRBV12-4
CDR3 length: 16
J gene: TRBJ2-5
CDR3 protein: CASSSMEATNEETQYF

V gene: TRBV5-1
CDR3 length: 15
J gene: TRBJ2-7
CDR3 protein: CASSSVQDFAYEQYF

V gene: TRBV10-3
CDR3 length: 14
J gene: TRBJ2-5
CDR3 protein: CAISAQRDGETQYF

V gene: TRBV2
CDR3 length: 15
J gene: TRBJ2-7
CDR3 protein: CASSDRGTGTYEQYF

V gene: TRBV11-2
CDR3 length: 19
J gene: TRBJ2-2
CDR3 protein: CASSSIFVGTSVKGGELFF

V gene: TRBV5-1
CDR3 length: 12
J gene: TRBJ2-1
CDR3 protein: CASSQTFNEQFF

V gene: TRBV5-1
CDR3 length: 15
J gene: TRBJ1-5
CDR3 protein: CASSLDGKGGQPQHF

V gene: TRBV7-3
CDR3 length: 15
J gene: TRBJ2-3
CDR3 protein: CASSFSGGRTDTQYF

V gene: TRBV9
CDR3 length: 15
J gene: TRBJ2-7
CDR3 protein: CASSSLAGEVDEQYF

V gene: TRBV28
CDR3 length: 16
J gene: TRBJ2-2
CDR3 protein: CASSKPTGTGFGELFF

V gene: TRBV5-4
CDR3 length: 16
J gene: TRBJ2-1
CDR3 protein: CASSSQLAGVSNEQFF

V gene: TRBV5-1
CDR3 length: 16
J gene: TRBJ2-1
CDR3 protein: CASSPLETSGHYEQFF

V gene: TRBV27
CDR3 length: 13
J gene: TRBJ1-2
CDR3 protein: CASSYRANYGYTF

V gene: TRBV20-1
CDR3 length: 14
J gene: TRBJ2-7
CDR3 protein: CGARDNRQTYEQYF

V gene: TRBV24-1
CDR3 length: 14
J gene: TRBJ2-3
CDR3 protein: CATSPKARTDTQYF

V gene: TRBV15
CDR3 length: 16
J gene: TRBJ2-1
CDR3 protein: CATSRDRGQGLYEQFF

V gene: TRBV20-1
CDR3 length: 12
J gene: TRBJ2-3
CDR3 protein: CSARRDRDTQYF

V gene: TRBV11-3
CDR3 length: 14
J gene: TRBJ2-2
CDR3 protein: CASSLGGHAGELFF

V gene: TRBV21-1
CDR3 length: 15
J gene: TRBJ2-7
CDR3 protein: CAGSKTGQGTYEQYF

V gene: TRBV28
CDR3 length: 15
J gene: TRBJ2-3
CDR3 protein: CASSPQGASTDTQYF

V gene: TRBV28
CDR3 length: 14
J gene: TRBJ1-2
CDR3 protein: CASSLVTHYYGYTF

V gene: TRBV6-2/TRBV6-3
CDR3 length: 15
J gene: TRBJ1-1
CDR3 protein: CASSPIGTLNTEAFF

V gene: TRBV20-1
CDR3 length: 13
J gene: TRBJ2-7
CDR3 protein: CSYGGQVSYEQYF

V gene: TRBV14
CDR3 length: 14
J gene: TRBJ2-7
CDR3 protein: CASSQDTGAREQYF

V gene: TRBV11-2
CDR3 length: 12
J gene: TRBJ2-1
CDR3 protein: CASSLVINEQFF

V gene: TRBV7-8
CDR3 length: 16
J gene: TRBJ2-1
CDR3 protein: CASSLAGGASYNEQFF

V gene: TRBV6-1
CDR3 length: 15
J gene: TRBJ2-6
CDR3 protein: CASSEVLSGANVLTF

V gene: TRBV14
CDR3 length: 15
J gene: TRBJ2-7
CDR3 protein: CASSHRDRGLHEQYF

V gene: TRBV20-1
CDR3 length: 13
J gene: TRBJ2-7
CDR3 protein: CSAPFGPTTEQYF

V gene: TRBV7-9
CDR3 length: 14
J gene: TRBJ1-3
CDR3 protein: CASSPRSGGNTIYF

V gene: TRBV12-3/TRBV12-4
CDR3 length: 15
J gene: TRBJ2-3
CDR3 protein: CASSLTSYGTDTQYF

V gene: TRBV12-3/TRBV12-4
CDR3 length: 14
J gene: TRBJ2-2
CDR3 protein: CASSLAGRHGELFF

V gene: TRBV20-1
CDR3 length: 12
J gene: TRBJ2-1
CDR3 protein: CSATPPPGEQFF